The 20 T cell receptor beta chains listed next were all sequenced from one sample in a study of OX40 agonist ivuxolimab in advanced cancers. Clones were read by immunoSEQ multiplex PCR, and TCRdb kept only the in-frame ones, dropping some. The repertoire holds approximately 70,000 clones, with over 75% as singletons. The specimen was CD4+ or CD8+ T cells sorted from blood, collected in a trial of the OX40 agonist ivuxolimab. All receptors derive from an adult with an advanced solid tumor such as melanoma, head and neck, liver or kidney cancer.

The V call is TRBV7-2, the J call TRBJ2-7; D gene uncertain. Germline CDR1 SGHTA, CDR2 FQGNSA. The CDR3 sequence is 15 residues long. V was pared by 2 bases and J by 2 bases, with 13 bases between. The CDR3: CASSLSAAQTYEQYF. In DNA, the CDR3 is TGTGCCAGCAGCTTATCGGCTGCGCAGACCTACGAGCAGTACTTC.

The chain employs TRBV7-3 and TRBJ2-7, with no clear D. V was shortened by 5 bases and J by 0 bases, with 11 bases between the two germline ends. CDR3 length: 14 amino acids. Per the germline V gene, CDR1 is SGHTA and CDR2 is FQGTGA. CDR3 sequence reads: CASSPSPGSYEQYF. CDR3 nucleotide sequence: TGTGCCAGCAGCCCCTCACCAGGCTCCTACGAGCAGTACTTC.

V gene TRBV2 combines with J gene TRBJ2-7; D is unresolved. Germline-derived CDR1 and CDR2 are SNHLY and FYNNEI. This CDR3 comprises 12 residues. V lost 5 bases and J lost 5, with 10 bases in between. The CDR3 loop is CASSYQRDEQYF. In DNA form, the CDR3 reads TGTGCCAGCAGTTACCAAAGGGACGAGCAGTACTTC.

The gene calls are TRBV6-4 and TRBJ2-1; D may be TRBD2 (5 bases). The CDR3 runs 15 residues. Trimming took 3 bases from V and 9 from J, leaving 18 bases between them. CDR1 is MRHNA and CDR2 is SNTAGT in the germline V gene. CDR3 sequence: CASSEVGAREGEQFF. The CDR3 DNA reads as TGTGCCAGCAGTGAGGTCGGCGCCCGGGAAGGTGAGCAGTTCTTC.

V is TRBV14 and J is TRBJ2-5; 13 positions agree with TRBD2. The CDR3 loop spans 16 amino acids. J was trimmed by 5 bases and V by 1 base; bases with no gene match: 4. Germline V gene lookup returns CDR1 SGHDN and CDR2 FVKESK. The CDR3 is CASSQGLAGGLETQYF. CDR3 in DNA: TGTGCCAGCAGCCAAGGACTAGCGGGAGGTTTGGAGACCCAGTACTTC. The full variable domain, completed using reference TRBV14 and TRBJ2-5, is EAGVTQFPSHSVIEKGQTVTLRCDPISGHDNLYWYRRVMGKEIKFLLHFVKESKQDESGMPNNRFLAERTGGTYSTLKVQPAELEDSGVYFCASSQGLAGGLETQYFGPGTRLLVL.

This chain uses TRBV5-4 with TRBJ2-3, with D perhaps TRBD1 (6 bases). Trimming took off 4 bases at V and 2 bases at J, with 11 bases between the two ends. There are 14 residues in the CDR3. Germline-derived CDR1 and CDR2 are SGHNT and YYREEE (reference sequence). This CDR3 reads CASSPDRYTDTQYF. The CDR3 nucleotides read TGTGCCAGCAGCCCGGACAGATACACAGATACGCAGTATTTT.

This clone was seen once. This chain joins TRBV7-8 and TRBJ2-7; D may be TRBD2 (6 bases). This CDR3 has 13 residues. CDR1 and CDR2 (germline): SGHVS, FQNEAQ. V lost 5 bases and J 2 bases, leaving 10 bases between the germline ends. CDR3 in DNA: TGTGCCAGCAGCCGGGACTTCGCCTACGAGCAGTACTTC. Its translation: CASSRDFAYEQYF.

V gene TRBV28 combines with J gene TRBJ2-7; D remains ambiguous. CDR3 length equals 15 residues. V lost 1 base and J lost 3, with 13 bases in between. Germline V CDR1 and CDR2: MDHEN, SYDVKM. The CDR3 here is CASSLSTSRGYEQYF. The CDR3 DNA reads as TGTGCCAGCAGTTTATCCACCTCGAGAGGCTACGAGCAGTACTTC.

The chain combines TRBV9 with TRBJ1-2, with 7 bases matching TRBD1. Germline V CDR1 and CDR2: SGDLS, YYNGEE. The J segment lost 5 bases and the V segment lost 4 bases, leaving 8 bases of the junction unmatched. The CDR3 contains 14 residues. This chain's CDR3 is CASSPQTGRYGYTF. CDR3 sequence (DNA): TGTGCCAGCAGCCCGCAGACAGGGAGGTATGGCTACACCTTC. Combining the CDR3 with reference TRBV9 and TRBJ1-2 gives the whole variable domain DSGVTQTPKHLITATGQRVTLRCSPRSGDLSVYWYQQSLDQGLQFLIQYYNGEERAKGNILERFSAQQFPDLHSELNLSSLELGDSALYFCASSPQTGRYGYTFGSGTRLTVV.

The sample holds one count of this clone. This rearrangement joins TRBV7-2 to TRBJ2-4, with 7 bases identical to TRBD2. Germline-derived CDR1 and CDR2 are SGHTA and FQGNSA. This CDR3 has 16 residues. With 1 base clipped from V and 3 bases from J, the junction kept 6 bases outside the gene matches. CDR3 DNA sequence: TGTGCCAGCAGCTTAGACGCGGGAGTCGGCAAAAACATTCAGTACTTC. Translating gives CASSLDAGVGKNIQYF.

The rearrangement links TRBV19 to TRBJ2-1, with 8 bases identical to TRBD2. The CDR3 is 16 residues long. Looked up from germline, CDR1 is LNHDA and CDR2 is SQIVND (reference sequence). J lost 6 bases, V lost 3 bases, and 10 bases had no gene match. Written as DNA, the CDR3 is TGTGCCAGTAGTATCAAGATACTAGCGGAGATCAATGAGCAGTTCTTC. Its translation: CASSIKILAEINEQFF.

V and J are TRBV4-1 and TRBJ2-3; TRBD1 or TRBD2 may be the D gene (5 bases each). The CDR3 is 12 amino acids. Germline loops: CDR1 MGHRA, CDR2 YSYEKL. The V end was cut by 0 bases, the J end by 11 bases, with 9 bases between. CDR3 region: CASSQERGEQYF. Written as DNA, the CDR3 is TGCGCCAGCAGCCAAGAAAGGGGAGAGCAGTATTTT.

V is TRBV19 and J is TRBJ2-2; 10 bases agree with TRBD1. V lost 4 bases to trimming and J lost 5 bases; unmatched junction nucleotides: 7. This CDR3 comprises 16 residues. Germline loops: CDR1 LNHDA, CDR2 SQIVND (reference sequence). The CDR3: CASSSPGTGVTGELFF. The CDR3 DNA reads as TGTGCCAGTAGTAGCCCCGGGACAGGGGTTACCGGGGAGCTGTTTTTT.

The rearrangement joins TRBV4-3 to TRBJ2-7, with a tentative D call TRBD2 (7 bases). From germline, CDR1 is LGHNA and CDR2 YSLEER. V was shortened by 4 bases and J by 5 bases, with 15 bases between the two germline ends. CDR3 length: 14 amino acids. CDR3 DNA: TGCGCCAGCAGCCCCCGGGCGGGGGCGAACGAGCAGTACTTC. Translation gives CASSPRAGANEQYF.

The chain recombines TRBV5-5 with TRBJ2-3; 15 bases align to TRBD2. V lost 4 bases to trimming and J lost 4 bases; unmatched junction nucleotides: 4. Germline CDR1 reads SGHKS; CDR2 reads YYEKEE (reference sequence). The CDR3 covers 16 residues. The CDR3 loop is CASSLGTSGRSDTQYF. The CDR3 coding sequence is TGTGCCAGCAGCCTCGGGACTAGCGGGAGGTCAGATACGCAGTATTTT.

The chain combines TRBV30 with TRBJ2-3, with 8 positions matching TRBD2. This CDR3 is built from 15 residues. The V segment lost 1 base and the J segment 2 bases; nucleotides outside the gene matches: 5. Germline V lookup: CDR1 GTSNPN, CDR2 SVGIG (reference sequence). DNA of the CDR3: TGTGCCTGGAGTGGAAGCGGGAGCCCCACAGATACGCAGTATTTT. It codes for CAWSGSGSPTDTQYF. The full variable domain, its missing parts supplied by reference TRBV30 and TRBJ2-3, is SQTIHQWPATLVQPVGSPLSLECTVEGTSNPNLYWYRQAAGRGLQLLFYSVGIGQISSEVPQNLSASRPQDRQFILSSKKLLLSDSGFYLCAWSGSGSPTDTQYFGPGTRLTVL.

The chain joins TRBV6-1 to TRBJ2-3; D is uncertain. Germline V gene data show CDR1 as MNHNS and CDR2 as SASEGT. This CDR3 comprises 14 residues. V was trimmed by 0 bases and J by 5 bases, leaving 9 bases between them. This chain's CDR3 is CASSEALIGDTQYF. For the CDR3, the DNA is TGTGCCAGCAGTGAAGCCCTAATCGGAGATACGCAGTATTTT.

This clone occurred a few times. V gene TRBV7-6 combines with J gene TRBJ1-1; D remains unclear. Trimming took 2 bases from V and 0 from J, leaving 7 bases between them. CDR1 and CDR2 from the germline V gene are SGHVS and FNYEAQ. This CDR3 has 14 amino acids. CDR3 in amino acids: CASSLRAMNTEAFF. The CDR3, as DNA: TGTGCCAGCAGCTTAAGGGCAATGAACACTGAAGCTTTCTTT. The whole variable domain, remainder taken from reference TRBV7-6 and TRBJ1-1, is GAGVSQSPRYKVTKRGQDVALRCDPISGHVSLYWYRQALGQGPEFLTYFNYEAQQDKSGLPNDRFSAERPEGSISTLTIQRTEQRDSAMYRCASSLRAMNTEAFFGQGTRLTVV.

The genes are TRBV11-1 and TRBJ2-2, with D possibly being TRBD2 (7 bases). The germline V gene encodes CDR1 SGHAT and CDR2 FQDESV (reference sequence). The CDR3 consists of 15 residues. Trimming stripped 5 bases from V and 3 bases from J, with 13 bases between. CDR3 sequence: CASSREAGDTGELFF. In DNA, the CDR3 is TGTGCCAGCAGCCGGGAGGCAGGGGACACCGGGGAGCTGTTTTTT.

The chain recombines TRBV4-2 with TRBJ1-4; D ambiguous. This CDR3 comprises 18 residues. Germline V CDR1 and CDR2: LGHNA, YNFKEQ. Trimming took 1 base from V and 5 from J, leaving 20 bases between them. CDR3 loop: CASSQGVSIGAINEKLFF. CDR3 sequence (DNA): TGTGCCAGCAGCCAAGGTGTTTCAATCGGAGCTATCAATGAAAAACTGTTTTTT.